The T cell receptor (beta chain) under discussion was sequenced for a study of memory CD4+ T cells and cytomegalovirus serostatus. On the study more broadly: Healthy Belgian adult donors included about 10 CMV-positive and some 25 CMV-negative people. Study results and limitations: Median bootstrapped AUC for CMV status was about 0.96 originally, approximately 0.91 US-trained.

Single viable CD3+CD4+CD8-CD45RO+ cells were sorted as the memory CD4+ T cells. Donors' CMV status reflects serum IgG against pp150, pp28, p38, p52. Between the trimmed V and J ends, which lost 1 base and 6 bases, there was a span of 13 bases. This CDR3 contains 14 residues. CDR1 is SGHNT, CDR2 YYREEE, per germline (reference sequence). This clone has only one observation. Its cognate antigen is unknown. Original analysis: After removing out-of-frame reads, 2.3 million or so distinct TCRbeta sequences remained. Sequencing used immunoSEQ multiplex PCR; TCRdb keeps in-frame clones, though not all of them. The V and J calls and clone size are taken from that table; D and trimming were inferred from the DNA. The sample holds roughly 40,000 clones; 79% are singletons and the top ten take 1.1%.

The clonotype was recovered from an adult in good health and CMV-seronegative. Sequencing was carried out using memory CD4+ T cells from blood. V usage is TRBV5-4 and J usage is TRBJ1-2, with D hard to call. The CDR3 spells CASSLKLGIDGYTF. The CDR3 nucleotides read TGTGCCAGCAGCTTGAAGTTAGGGATAGATGGCTACACCTTC.